These 12 T cell receptor beta chains were sequenced from one sample in a study of shared clonotypes between healthy human individuals. The data were produced by immunoSEQ multiplex PCR, yet TCRdb's version contains in-frame clones alone and is incomplete. The table includes 2,100,000 or so clones, approximately 96% detected once. The sequencing sample was made of naive CD4+ T cells sorted from blood. Subset reported: CD45RA+ positively selected. These receptor sequences come from a man between 18 and 35 years old in good health.

The chain couples TRBV5-1 to TRBJ2-2, with a tentative D call TRBD2 (5 bases). CDR1 is SGHRS and CDR2 is YFSETQ in the germline V gene. V was clipped by 3 bases and J by 2 bases, with 5 bases between them. The CDR3 consists of 13 residues. CDR3 loop: CASSWTNTGELFF. The CDR3 nucleotides are TGCGCCAGCAGCTGGACTAACACCGGGGAGCTGTTTTTT.

The chain joins TRBV30 to TRBJ1-1, with a possible D match to TRBD1 (5 bases). The germline CDR1 and CDR2 sequences are GTSNPN and SVGIG (reference sequence). There are 13 residues in the CDR3. V lost 5 bases and J lost 2, with 12 bases in between. The DNA for the CDR3 is TGTGCCTGGGGAAGACAGTTAAACACTGAAGCTTTCTTT. It specifies CAWGRQLNTEAFF.

CDR3 DNA sequence: TGTGCCAGCAGCTTAGCGTACGGACTAGCGGGGTCAGATACGCAGTATTTT. It codes for CASSLAYGLAGSDTQYF. The chain couples TRBV7-9 to TRBJ2-3; 12 bases fit TRBD2. CDR1 is SEHNR, CDR2 FQNEAQ, per germline (reference sequence). Trimming at V came to 0 bases and at J to 4 bases, leaving 5 bases not matched to a gene. The CDR3 has 17 amino acids.

The rearrangement uses TRBV19 and TRBJ1-1, with TRBD1 identical over 8 bases. With V trimmed by 6 bases and J by 0 bases, 3 bases remained unmatched. CDR3 size: 14 residues. The germline CDR1 and CDR2 sequences are LNHDA and SQIVND (reference sequence). The CDR3 reads CASRRTGLNTEAFF. CDR3 in DNA: TGTGCCAGTAGGCGGACAGGGCTGAACACTGAAGCTTTCTTT.

The chain recombines TRBV12-5 with TRBJ2-1; TRBD2 aligns across 10 bases. Germline CDR1 and CDR2: LGHNT and FRNRAP. V was pared by 0 bases and J by 9 bases, with 5 bases of the junction left unmatched. The CDR3 has 15 amino acids. CDR3: CASGLVGTSVSEQFF. In DNA form, the CDR3 reads TGTGCTAGTGGTTTGGTAGGGACTAGCGTAAGTGAGCAGTTCTTC. Complete variable domain (other parts from reference TRBV12-5 and TRBJ2-1): DARVTQTPRHKVTEMGQEVTMRCQPILGHNTVFWYRQTMMQGLELLAYFRNRAPLDDSGMPKDRFSAEMPDATLATLKIQPSEPRDSAVYFCASGLVGTSVSEQFFGPGTRLTVL.

This chain joins TRBV28 and TRBJ1-6, with D unresolved. Germline V gene lookup returns CDR1 MDHEN and CDR2 SYDVKM. Trimming took off 2 bases at V and 10 bases at J, with 15 bases between the two ends. The CDR3 spans 15 residues. The CDR3 is CASSLVEGLGSPLHF. CDR3 sequence (DNA): TGTGCCAGCAGTTTAGTTGAGGGTCTAGGCTCACCCCTCCACTTT.

This chain links TRBV18 with TRBJ1-6; TRBD1 matches at 8 bases. The germline gives CDR1 KGHSH, CDR2 LQKENI. V lost 3 bases, J lost 9 bases, and 4 bases stayed unmatched. The CDR3 runs 14 residues. The CDR3 DNA is TGTGCCAGCTCACCCCAGGGGGCTGGTTCACCCCTCCACTTT. Translating it yields CASSPQGAGSPLHF. Looking up the rest from reference TRBV18 and TRBJ1-6 gives the full variable domain: NAGVMQNPRHLVRRRGQEARLRCSPMKGHSHVYWYRQLPEEGLKFMVYLQKENIIDESGMPKERFSAEFPKEGPSILRIQQVVRGDSAAYFCASSPQGAGSPLHFGNGTRLTVT.

The chain combines TRBV5-4 with TRBJ1-2; D may be TRBD1 (6 bases). Looked up from germline, CDR1 is SGHNT and CDR2 is YYREEE (reference sequence). V shed 3 bases and J shed 2 bases, with 14 bases lying between them. The CDR3 is 15 amino acids. CDR3 residues: CASSWRLQGNYGYTF. In DNA form, the CDR3 reads TGTGCCAGCAGCTGGAGGCTTCAGGGGAACTATGGCTACACCTTC.

V usage is TRBV7-2 and J usage is TRBJ2-3; 7 bases map to TRBD2. Germline CDR1 and CDR2: SGHTA and FQGNSA. V lost 3 bases to trimming and J lost 2 bases; unmatched junction nucleotides: 2. This CDR3 region has 14 residues. CDR3 DNA sequence: TGTGCCAGCAGCTTCAGCGGGACCACAGATACGCAGTATTTT. Its translation: CASSFSGTTDTQYF.

The chain recombines TRBV18 with TRBJ2-7; 10 nucleotides match TRBD2. This CDR3 region has 15 residues. Germline lookup yields CDR1 KGHSH and CDR2 LQKENI. V was pared by 2 bases and J by 2 bases, with 3 bases of the junction left unmatched. In DNA, the CDR3 is TGTGCCAGCTCACCAGGACTAGCGGCTCCCTACGAGCAGTACTTC. This sequence encodes CASSPGLAAPYEQYF.

The V and J genes are TRBV10-3 and TRBJ2-3; tentatively, D is TRBD1 (6 bases). Looked up from germline, CDR1 is ENHRY and CDR2 is SYGVKD. V was clipped by 5 bases and J by 6 bases, with 9 bases between them. CDR3 size: 12 residues. The CDR3 DNA sequence: TGTGCCATCAGTACTGACAGGGATACGCAGTATTTT. It translates to CAISTDRDTQYF.

This clone was observed a single time. CDR3 coding DNA: TGTGCCACCAGACCCCTAGCGGGGGGGCAAGAGACCCAGTACTTC. Protein product: CATRPLAGGQETQYF. This chain joins TRBV10-3 and TRBJ2-5, with 12 bases identical to TRBD2. This CDR3 comprises 15 residues. Looked up from germline, CDR1 is ENHRY and CDR2 is SYGVKD. Germline trimming cut 10 bases from V and 2 bases from J; bases unmatched to any gene: 8.